Below are 18 T cell receptor beta chains sequenced from a single sample in a study of shared clonotypes between healthy human individuals. CD45RO-negative CD8 cells positively selected for CCR7 made up the naive population, which excluded terminally differentiated effector memory CD45RA+ cells. Generated by immunoSEQ multiplex PCR, the TCRdb table keeps only in-frame clones and is missing some. The sample includes a few million clones, around 93% of them seen just once. Sequencing was carried out using naive CD8+ T cells from PBMCs. These receptors were collected from a man aged 18 to 29 in good health. Some clones in this sample may be carry-over from other donors' samples.

The rearrangement joins TRBV25-1 to TRBJ1-3, with a possible D match to TRBD1 (5 bases). This CDR3 spans 18 amino acids. Germline CDR1 reads MGHDK; CDR2 reads SYGVNS. V dropped 1 base and J dropped 0 bases, with 16 bases sitting between them. This chain's CDR3 is CASSEWSPGTVSGNTIYF. CDR3 sequence (DNA): TGTGCCAGCAGTGAATGGTCCCCTGGGACGGTCTCTGGAAACACCATATATTTT.

This sequence joins TRBV27 and TRBJ2-1, with a tentative D call TRBD1 (6 bases). The CDR3 covers 15 residues. Trimming left V 5 bases short and J 4 bases short, with 15 bases between. The germline CDR1 and CDR2 sequences are MNHEY and SMNVEV (reference sequence). CDR3 bases: TGTGCCAGCAGTACCAGGGGTGTCGTTTACAATGAGCAGTTCTTC. Amino acid sequence: CASSTRGVVYNEQFF.

The J gene is TRBJ2-2, the V gene TRBV5-1; D is possibly TRBD2 (6 bases). The CDR3 loop spans 16 amino acids. Germline loops: CDR1 SGHRS, CDR2 YFSETQ. Trimming pared 5 bases from V and 0 bases from J, leaving 14 bases between. The CDR3 DNA reads as TGCGCCAGCAGTTATCACGGGAGCGCGAACACCGGGGAGCTGTTTTTT. Its protein is CASSYHGSANTGELFF.

The genes are TRBV5-1 and TRBJ2-1; no definite D call. The germline V gene has CDR1 SGHRS and CDR2 YFSETQ. The CDR3 length is 12 residues. V lost 0 bases to trimming and J lost 8 bases, with 6 bases between them. The CDR3 DNA reads as TGCGCCAGCAGCTTGGAGTTCGATGAGCAGTTCTTC. Translating gives CASSLEFDEQFF.

The chain joins TRBV14 to TRBJ2-1; 9 bases agree with TRBD2. Germline V gene lookup returns CDR1 SGHDN and CDR2 FVKESK. The CDR3 extends over 17 amino acids. V gave up 0 bases and J gave up 5 bases; unmatched junction bases: 8. CDR3 loop: CASSQDGELAGDNEQFF. CDR3 bases: TGTGCCAGCAGCCAAGATGGGGAATTAGCGGGAGACAATGAGCAGTTCTTC.

This chain links TRBV2 with TRBJ1-5, with no clear D. The CDR3 has 15 residues. Looked up from germline, CDR1 is SNHLY and CDR2 is FYNNEI. Trimming shortened V by 1 base and J by 6 bases, and 13 bases separated the two germline ends. CDR3 sequence (DNA): TGTGCCAGCAGTGAAGGTGAGGGATGGATTCAGCCCCAGCATTTT. As protein: CASSEGEGWIQPQHF.

The rearrangement joins TRBV7-6 to TRBJ2-1; D possibly corresponds to TRBD2 (6 bases). Germline V gives CDR1 SGHVS, CDR2 FNYEAQ. CDR3 length: 16 residues. Trimming shortened V by 3 bases and J by 2 bases, and 14 bases separated the two germline ends. CDR3 sequence: CASSFHPEGTYNEQFF. DNA of the CDR3: TGTGCCAGCAGCTTCCATCCGGAGGGGACCTACAATGAGCAGTTCTTC.

The V gene is TRBV4-3, the J gene TRBJ2-1; TRBD2 matches at 13 bases. Per germline, CDR1 LGHNA and CDR2 YSLEER. The CDR3 has 17 residues. The V segment lost 4 bases and the J segment 4 bases; nucleotides outside the gene matches: 7. For the CDR3, the DNA is TGCGCCAGCAGCCGAGGACTAGCGGGAGAGTTGTACAATGAGCAGTTCTTC. Translated: CASSRGLAGELYNEQFF.

This sequence joins TRBV10-2 and TRBJ2-7; possibly TRBD1 for D (6 bases). The CDR3 covers 13 residues. Germline assignment: CDR1 WSHSY and CDR2 SAAADI. The V and J ends lost 2 bases and 6 bases respectively, with 11 bases between them. CDR3 amino acids: CASSEGRGPEQYF. The CDR3 nucleotides read TGCGCCAGCAGTGAGGGCAGGGGCCCCGAGCAGTACTTC.

The V gene is TRBV7-3, the J gene TRBJ2-1, with D possibly matching TRBD2 (6 bases). This CDR3 region has 15 residues. Trimming removed 5 bases at V and 0 bases at J, with 11 bases between. Germline values: CDR1 SGHTA, CDR2 FQGTGA. The CDR3 region has the DNA TGTGCCAGCAGCGAGCGGGCCAGCTCCTACAATGAGCAGTTCTTC. It yields the protein CASSERASSYNEQFF.

The rearrangement joins TRBV10-2 to TRBJ1-5, with D maybe TRBD1 (6 bases). Germline values: CDR1 WSHSY, CDR2 SAAADI. V was pared by 3 bases and J by 3 bases, with 9 bases between. CDR3 length: 14 residues. The CDR3 reads CASSEAGDNQPQHF. CDR3 DNA: TGCGCCAGCAGTGAAGCAGGGGACAATCAGCCCCAGCATTTT.

The rearrangement links TRBV27 to TRBJ2-2; 8 nucleotides match TRBD2. Per the germline V gene, CDR1 is MNHEY and CDR2 is SMNVEV (reference sequence). Trimming removed 4 bases from V and 3 bases from J; junction bases left unmatched: 10. The CDR3 is made up of 17 amino acids. In nucleotides, the CDR3 is TGTGCCAGCAGTTGGTTCGGGGGGGTAGGGTACACCGGGGAGCTGTTTTTT. This translates into CASSWFGGVGYTGELFF.

The chain couples TRBV29-1 to TRBJ1-1; D unclear. The length of the CDR3 is 13 residues. The V gene's germline CDR1 is SQVTM and CDR2 ANQGSEA. V was clipped by 7 bases and J by 4 bases, with 16 bases between them. This CDR3 is CSAGAKGGTEAFF. The CDR3 DNA follows: TGCAGCGCGGGCGCGAAGGGAGGCACTGAAGCTTTCTTT.

A note on this clone: Other nucleotide sequences from this sample produce the same CDR3. The chain carries TRBV28 and TRBJ2-1, with TRBD2 as a possible D gene (5 bases). V lost 5 bases to trimming and J lost 0 bases, with 11 bases between them. This CDR3 spans 15 amino acids. Germline-derived CDR1 and CDR2 are MDHEN and SYDVKM. The CDR3 is CASSPGLSSYNEQFF. CDR3 nucleotide sequence: TGTGCCAGCAGTCCAGGACTCAGCTCCTACAATGAGCAGTTCTTC.

The V call is TRBV6-5, the J call TRBJ2-2, with D tentatively TRBD1 (6 bases). Between the trimmed V and J ends, which lost 4 bases and 5 bases, there was a span of 11 bases. This CDR3 has 14 residues. Germline CDR1 reads MNHEY; CDR2 reads SVGAGI. The CDR3, as DNA: TGTGCCAGCAGTTCCCAGGGGTTGACCGGGGAGCTGTTTTTT. Its protein is CASSSQGLTGELFF.

V is TRBV28 and J is TRBJ2-1, with D possibly being TRBD2 (5 bases). Germline V gene lookup returns CDR1 MDHEN and CDR2 SYDVKM. The CDR3 runs to 10 residues. Trimming removed 8 bases from V and 8 bases from J, with 7 bases in between. The CDR3 DNA follows: TGTGCCAGCGCCGGGGATGAGCAGTTCTTC. Protein product: CASAGDEQFF.

The gene calls are TRBV5-6 and TRBJ2-1; TRBD2 matches 9 bases. Trimming removed 1 base from V and 4 bases from J; junction bases left unmatched: 6. The CDR3 loop spans 16 amino acids. CDR1 and CDR2 from the germline V gene are SGHDT and YYEEEE. The CDR3 DNA is TGTGCCAGCAGCTTGCCCAGCGGGAGGTCGTACAATGAGCAGTTCTTC. This codes for CASSLPSGRSYNEQFF.

V is TRBV10-3 and J is TRBJ2-7; TRBD2 matches at 11 bases. Trimming removed 6 bases from V and 0 bases from J; junction bases left unmatched: 7. CDR1 is ENHRY and CDR2 is SYGVKD in the germline V gene. CDR3 length: 16 residues. The CDR3 region is CAISPGLAEISYEQYF. The DNA of the CDR3 is TGTGCCATCAGCCCGGGACTAGCGGAAATCTCCTACGAGCAGTACTTC.